The 14 T cell receptor beta chains given below trace back to one sample, sequenced in a study of blood T cell repertoires in COVID-19 (TCRdb year 2020). The library was produced with the immunoSEQ multiplex PCR assay. TCRdb holds this immuneACCESS table with in-frame rearrangements only. Some clones are missing; in checked studies, unresolved V genes explain under half, and the rest has no known cause. This sample gives around 250,000 clones in total; roughly 89% of them show up just once. The ten largest clones add up to 0.94% of the sample. Source material: peripheral blood. The receptors shown here come from a woman aged 40 to 49 who had recovered from COVID-19.

The CDR3 nucleotides are TGTGCCAGCTCACCCCAAGCGGGAGGTTTCTCCTACGAGCAGTACTTC. Amino acids: CASSPQAGGFSYEQYF. The chain uses TRBV18 and TRBJ2-7; 9 bases agree with TRBD2. With 3 bases clipped from V and 0 bases from J, the junction kept 6 bases outside the gene matches. The germline CDR1 and CDR2 sequences are KGHSH and LQKENI. The CDR3 is 16 residues long.

J is TRBJ1-4 and V is TRBV18; D gene uncertain. Germline-derived CDR1 and CDR2 are KGHSH and LQKENI. This CDR3 comprises 14 residues. V was trimmed by 3 bases and J by 4 bases, leaving 9 bases between them. The CDR3 loop reads CASSPGRVNEKLFF. The DNA for the CDR3 is TGTGCCAGCTCACCTGGGAGGGTTAATGAAAAACTGTTTTTT.

This clone has only a few counts. The rearrangement joins TRBV24-1 to TRBJ2-2; 9 nucleotides align to TRBD1. V dropped 4 bases and J dropped 7; count of bases not matched to a gene: 3. Germline assignment: CDR1 KGHDR and CDR2 SFDVKD. The CDR3 covers 14 residues. CDR3: CATSEQGAVGELFF. DNA for the CDR3: TGTGCCACCAGTGAACAGGGGGCCGTCGGGGAGCTGTTTTTT.

The V gene is TRBV11-2, the J gene TRBJ2-2, with 7 bases lining up with TRBD2. The CDR3 contains 16 residues. Germline CDR1 reads SGHAT; CDR2 reads FQNNGV. V shed 5 bases and J 3 bases; nucleotides not matched to a gene: 9. The CDR3 loop reads CASSPSLAVYTGELFF. CDR3 nucleotides: TGTGCCAGCAGCCCATCCCTAGCGGTATACACCGGGGAGCTGTTTTTT. Variable domain in full (rest from reference TRBV11-2 and TRBJ2-2): EAGVAQSPRYKIIEKRQSVAFWCNPISGHATLYWYQQILGQGPKLLIQFQNNGVVDDSQLPKDRFSAERLKGVDSTLKIQPAKLEDSAVYLCASSPSLAVYTGELFFGEGSRLTVL.

CDR3 bases: TGTGCCAGCTCACCATTTCAGGTTATTGGCCGCGCTTCACCCCTCCACTTT. Protein product: CASSPFQVIGRASPLHF. V is TRBV18 and J is TRBJ1-6; D remains ambiguous. With 2 bases removed from V and 9 bases from J, the gap between germline ends came to 20 bases. Germline CDR1 is KGHSH and CDR2 is LQKENI. This CDR3 has 17 residues.

The chain combines TRBV7-9 with TRBJ2-3, with TRBD1 identical over 11 bases. CDR1 and CDR2 from the germline V gene are SEHNR and FQNEAQ (reference sequence). The J segment lost 1 base and the V segment lost 1 base, leaving 1 base of the junction unmatched. This CDR3 region has 16 residues. CDR3 region: CASSLGGQGGTDTQYF. The CDR3 coding sequence is TGTGCCAGCAGCTTAGGGGGACAGGGGGGCACAGATACGCAGTATTTT.

This chain connects TRBV7-2 to TRBJ2-7, with 10 bases identical to TRBD2. The germline V gene has CDR1 SGHTA and CDR2 FQGNSA. The CDR3 runs 15 residues. V was pared by 5 bases and J by 1 base, with 5 bases of the junction left unmatched. CDR3 nucleotides: TGTGCCAGCAGCCAGACTAGCGGGCCTTCCTACGAGCAGTACTTC. Translation: CASSQTSGPSYEQYF.

The rearrangement links TRBV4-1 to TRBJ2-7; possible D gene TRBD2, 5 bases. This CDR3 is 17 amino acids long. Germline lookup yields CDR1 MGHRA and CDR2 YSYEKL. The ends were cut back, 4 bases at V and 3 bases at J, with 22 bases in the middle. The chain's CDR3 is CASSLMAGGLLFYEQYF. The CDR3 DNA is TGCGCCAGCAGCCTAATGGCGGGTGGACTGCTCTTCTACGAGCAGTACTTC.

The J gene is TRBJ2-7, the V gene TRBV29-1; 7 bases are shared with TRBD1. The CDR3 sequence is 13 residues long. Losses at the gene ends were 5 bases for V and 2 bases for J; bases not matched to a gene: 6. CDR1 is SQVTM and CDR2 is ANQGSEA in the germline V gene. The CDR3 loop reads CSVSRGLAYEQYF. The CDR3 region has the DNA TGCAGCGTTTCGAGGGGGCTCGCCTACGAGCAGTACTTC.

J is TRBJ1-4 and V is TRBV19, with 9 positions matching TRBD1. V dropped 6 bases and J dropped 8; count of bases not matched to a gene: 7. This CDR3 spans 14 amino acids. The germline V gene has CDR1 LNHDA and CDR2 SQIVND (reference sequence). The CDR3 spells CASSTGTGREKLFF. CDR3 in DNA: TGTGCCAGTAGCACCGGGACAGGGAGGGAAAAACTGTTTTTT. Full variable domain (missing parts from reference TRBV19 and TRBJ1-4): DGGITQSPKYLFRKEGQNVTLSCEQNLNHDAMYWYRQDPGQGLRLIYYSQIVNDFQKGDIAEGYSVSREKKESFPLTVTSAQKNPTAFYLCASSTGTGREKLFFGSGTQLSVL.

The V and J genes are TRBV7-9 and TRBJ2-3, with TRBD2 as a possible D gene (6 bases). The CDR3 runs 17 residues. Germline V lookup: CDR1 SEHNR, CDR2 FQNEAQ (reference sequence). Trimming removed 6 bases from V and 0 bases from J, with 19 bases in between. CDR3 sequence reads: CASSLGSDTTSTDTQYF. The CDR3 nucleotides read TGTGCCAGCAGTCTCGGGAGTGACACCACGAGCACAGATACGCAGTATTTT.

This sequence joins TRBV19 and TRBJ1-3; 11 nucleotides agree with TRBD1. This CDR3 is built from 15 residues. V shed 6 bases, J shed 8 bases, and the junction held 9 bases outside the gene matches. Germline V CDR1 and CDR2: LNHDA, SQIVND (reference sequence). CDR3 sequence reads: CASRITGTGGHTIYF. CDR3 DNA: TGTGCCAGTAGGATTACCGGGACAGGGGGACACACCATATATTTT. Supplemented by reference TRBV19 and TRBJ1-3, the full variable domain reads DGGITQSPKYLFRKEGQNVTLSCEQNLNHDAMYWYRQDPGQGLRLIYYSQIVNDFQKGDIAEGYSVSREKKESFPLTVTSAQKNPTAFYLCASRITGTGGHTIYFGEGSWLTVV.

The gene calls are TRBV5-4 and TRBJ2-3, with TRBD2 matching 10 bases. V gave up 4 bases and J gave up 6 bases; unmatched junction bases: 8. The CDR3 contains 15 residues. CDR1 is SGHNT, CDR2 YYREEE, per germline (reference sequence). The CDR3 loop reads CASSTLAGERDTQYF. DNA for the CDR3: TGTGCCAGCAGCACCCTAGCGGGAGAGCGGGATACGCAGTATTTT.

V and J are TRBV14 and TRBJ2-1; 9 positions match TRBD2. This CDR3 is built from 14 residues. Germline V gene data show CDR1 as SGHDN and CDR2 as FVKESK. Trimming removed 4 bases from V and 7 bases from J; junction bases left unmatched: 5. The chain's CDR3 is CASSRLAAGNEQFF. In DNA form, the CDR3 reads TGTGCCAGCAGCCGACTAGCGGCGGGGAATGAGCAGTTCTTC.